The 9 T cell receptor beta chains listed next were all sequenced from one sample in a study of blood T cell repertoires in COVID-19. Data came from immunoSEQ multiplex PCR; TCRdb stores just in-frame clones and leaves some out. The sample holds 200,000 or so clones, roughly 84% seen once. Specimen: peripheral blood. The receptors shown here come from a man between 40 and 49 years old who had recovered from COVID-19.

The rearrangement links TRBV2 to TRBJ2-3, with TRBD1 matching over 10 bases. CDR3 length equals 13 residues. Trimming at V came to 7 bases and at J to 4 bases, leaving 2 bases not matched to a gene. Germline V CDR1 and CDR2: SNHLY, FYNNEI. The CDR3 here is CASNGQGADTQYF. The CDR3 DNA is TGTGCCAGCAATGGACAGGGGGCAGATACGCAGTATTTT.

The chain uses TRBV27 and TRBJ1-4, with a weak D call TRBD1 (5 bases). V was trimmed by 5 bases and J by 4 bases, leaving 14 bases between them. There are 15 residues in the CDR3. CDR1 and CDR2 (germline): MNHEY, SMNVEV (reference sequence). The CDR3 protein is CASSPLGGNNEKLFF. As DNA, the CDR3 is TGTGCCAGCAGTCCCCTCGGGGGGAATAATGAAAAACTGTTTTTT.

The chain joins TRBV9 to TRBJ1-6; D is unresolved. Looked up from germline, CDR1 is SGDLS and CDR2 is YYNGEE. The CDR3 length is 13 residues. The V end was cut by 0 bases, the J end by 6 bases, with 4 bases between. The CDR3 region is CASSVASNSPLHF. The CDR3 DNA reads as TGTGCCAGCAGCGTAGCTTCTAATTCACCCCTCCACTTT.

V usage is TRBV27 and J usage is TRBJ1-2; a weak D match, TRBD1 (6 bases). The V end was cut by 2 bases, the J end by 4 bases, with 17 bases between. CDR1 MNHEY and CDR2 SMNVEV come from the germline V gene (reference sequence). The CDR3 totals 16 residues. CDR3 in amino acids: CASSLDLGGDLYGYTF. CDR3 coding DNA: TGTGCCAGCAGTTTAGATCTAGGGGGGGACCTCTATGGCTACACCTTC.

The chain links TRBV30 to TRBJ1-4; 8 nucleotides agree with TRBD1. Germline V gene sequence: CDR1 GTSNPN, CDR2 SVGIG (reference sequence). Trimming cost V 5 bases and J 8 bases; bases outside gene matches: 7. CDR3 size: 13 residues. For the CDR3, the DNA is TGTGCCTGGTCCACCTGGGACAGGGAAAAACTGTTTTTT. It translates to CAWSTWDREKLFF.

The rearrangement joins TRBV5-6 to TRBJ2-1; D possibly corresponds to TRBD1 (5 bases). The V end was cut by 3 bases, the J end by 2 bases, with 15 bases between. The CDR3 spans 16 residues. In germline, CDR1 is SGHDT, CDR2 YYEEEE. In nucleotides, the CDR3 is TGTGCCAGCAGCTCGACCACAGGCAGGGCCTACAATGAGCAGTTCTTC. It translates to CASSSTTGRAYNEQFF.

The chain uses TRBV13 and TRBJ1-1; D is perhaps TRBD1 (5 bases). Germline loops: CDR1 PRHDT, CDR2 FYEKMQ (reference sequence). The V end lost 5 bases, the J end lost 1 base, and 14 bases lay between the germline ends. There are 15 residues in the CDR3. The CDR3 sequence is CASSNQGMKNTEAFF. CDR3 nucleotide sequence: TGTGCCAGCAGCAATCAGGGTATGAAGAACACTGAAGCTTTCTTT.

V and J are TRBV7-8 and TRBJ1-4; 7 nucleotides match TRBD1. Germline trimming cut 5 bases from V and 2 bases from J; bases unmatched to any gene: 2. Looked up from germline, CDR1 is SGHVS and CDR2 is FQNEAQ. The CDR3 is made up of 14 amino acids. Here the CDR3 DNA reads TGTGCCAGCAGCCAGGGACAGACTAATGAAAAACTGTTTTTT. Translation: CASSQGQTNEKLFF.

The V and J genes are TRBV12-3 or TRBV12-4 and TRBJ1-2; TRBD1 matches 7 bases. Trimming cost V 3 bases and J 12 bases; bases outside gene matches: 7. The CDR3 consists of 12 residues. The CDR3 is CASSFLNRGHTF. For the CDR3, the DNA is TGTGCCAGCAGTTTCCTCAACAGGGGCCACACCTTC.